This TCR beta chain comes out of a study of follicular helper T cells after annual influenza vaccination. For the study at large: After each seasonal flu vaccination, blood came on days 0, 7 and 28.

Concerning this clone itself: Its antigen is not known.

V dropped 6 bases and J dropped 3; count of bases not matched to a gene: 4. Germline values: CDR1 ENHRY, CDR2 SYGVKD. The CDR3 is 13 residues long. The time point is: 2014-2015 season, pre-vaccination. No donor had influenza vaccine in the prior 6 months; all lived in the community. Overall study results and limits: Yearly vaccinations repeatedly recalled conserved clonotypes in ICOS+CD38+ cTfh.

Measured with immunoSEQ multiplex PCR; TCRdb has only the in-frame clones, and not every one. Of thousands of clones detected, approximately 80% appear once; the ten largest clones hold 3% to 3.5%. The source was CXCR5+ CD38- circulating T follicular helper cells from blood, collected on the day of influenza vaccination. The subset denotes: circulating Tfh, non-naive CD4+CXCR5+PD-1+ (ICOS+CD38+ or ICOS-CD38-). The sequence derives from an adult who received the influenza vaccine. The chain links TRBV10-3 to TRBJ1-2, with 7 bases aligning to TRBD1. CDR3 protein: CAIRTGTDYGYTF. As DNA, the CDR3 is TGTGCCATCAGGACAGGGACGGACTATGGCTACACCTTC.